In its sample, the clone carrying this T cell receptor (beta chain) was seen once. Its matching antigen is unknown. Stated treatment: oral pan-JAK inhibitor, 5-10 mg twice daily. Sequencing templates came from extracted RNA that was reverse transcribed into cDNA. Using immunoSEQ multiplex PCR, the repertoire was profiled, and TCRdb retains in-frame clones only, with some absent. Among some 190,000 clones listed, about three fifths were seen once. This record belongs to a study of CD8+ T cells in alopecia areata. Study in general: Treated patients were dosed with oral tofacitinib, taking 5 to 10 mg twice daily. People stayed on tofacitinib for 6 to 18 months, then stopped the drug for 6 months.

Findings of the study overall: Only a single nonresponder existed, so baseline CD8+ expansion links stay unclear.

There are 13 residues in the CDR3. Germline V lookup: CDR1 GTSNPN, CDR2 SVGIG (reference sequence). The V gene lost 0 bases and the J gene lost 7 bases, with 9 bases spanning the gap. The sample was CD4+ T cells sorted from blood, taken at week 4, from a patient treated with tofacitinib. The receptor's source is a human donor with alopecia areata. The chain recombines TRBV30 with TRBJ1-4; D not resolved. The chain's CDR3 is CAWSVGWSEKLFF. The CDR3 bases are TGTGCCTGGAGTGTAGGATGGAGTGAAAAACTGTTTTTT.